Below are 11 T cell receptor beta chains sequenced from a single sample in a study of cytomegalovirus exposure and HLA in healthy donors. 60 Vbeta and 13 Jbeta primers were used in PCR. The assay was immunoSEQ multiplex PCR, and TCRdb's table has in-frame clones only and misses some. The sample shows about 48,000 clones, and roughly 5.5% sits with its ten largest clones. The sample consisted of PBMCs. The receptors were gathered from a male donor in good health and CMV-seropositive.

The gene calls are TRBV19 and TRBJ1-1; no firm D call. There are 12 residues in the CDR3. Trimming removed 9 bases from V and 1 base from J, with 9 bases in between. Looked up from germline, CDR1 is LNHDA and CDR2 is SQIVND (reference sequence). In nucleotides, the CDR3 is TGTGCCAGCTTAGCTGGGAACACTGAAGCTTTCTTT. This gives the protein CASLAGNTEAFF.

The chain carries TRBV5-6 and TRBJ1-2; TRBD1 might be the D (6 bases). With 4 bases removed from V and 3 bases from J, the gap between germline ends came to 7 bases. The CDR3 is made up of 12 amino acids. Per the germline V gene, CDR1 is SGHDT and CDR2 is YYEEEE. CDR3 loop: CASSKGDYGYTF. The CDR3 DNA is TGTGCCAGCAGCAAGGGGGACTATGGCTACACCTTC.

J is TRBJ2-7 and V is TRBV9; 11 bases fit TRBD1. CDR1 is SGDLS, CDR2 YYNGEE, per germline. J lost 3 bases, V lost 4 bases, and 6 bases had no gene match. The CDR3 runs to 15 residues. DNA of the CDR3: TGTGCCAGCAGCACAGGACAGGGGGCCGGCTACGAGCAGTACTTC. Amino acid sequence: CASSTGQGAGYEQYF.

The chain has TRBV5-6 and TRBJ2-7, with D possibly being TRBD2 (5 bases). The CDR3 has 12 amino acids. The V end was cut by 4 bases, the J end by 2 bases, with 7 bases between. CDR1 SGHDT and CDR2 YYEEEE come from the germline V gene. This chain's CDR3 is CASSERTYEQYF. The CDR3 DNA reads as TGTGCCAGCAGCGAGCGGACCTACGAGCAGTACTTC.

The V gene is TRBV4-2, the J gene TRBJ2-7, with 11 bases fitting TRBD1. Germline CDR1 LGHNA, CDR2 YNFKEQ. J was trimmed by 3 bases and V by 0 bases; bases with no gene match: 7. This CDR3 has 17 residues. CDR3 DNA: TGTGCCAGCAGCCAAGATCCTCTCGGGACAGGGGGCTACGAGCAGTACTTC. Protein: CASSQDPLGTGGYEQYF.

J is TRBJ2-1 and V is TRBV12-1; whether TRBD1, the table's D call, matches the DNA was not checked. TRBV12-1 corresponds to a pseudogene. CDR3 length equals 17 residues. CDR3 amino acids: CASSPPDRVVSYNEQFF. The CDR3 nucleotides read TGTGCCAGCAGCCCACCCGACAGGGTAGTCTCCTACAATGAGCAGTTCTTC.

Details on this clone: A read error may account for a junction end that differs from germline. This chain connects TRBV9 to TRBJ2-6; the match to TRBD1 covers 8 bases. CDR1 and CDR2 (germline): SGDLS, YYNGEE. This CDR3 has 16 amino acids. This CDR3 is CASTVTGGSGANVLTF. CDR3 DNA sequence: TGTGCCAGCACCGTAACAGGGGGCTCTGGGGCCAACGTCCTGACTTTC. The full variable domain, completed using reference TRBV9 and TRBJ2-6, is DSGVTQTPKHLITATGQRVTLRCSPRSGDLSVYWYQQSLDQGLQFLIQYYNGEERAKGNILERFSAQQFPDLHSELNLSSLELGDSALYFCASTVTGGSGANVLTFGAGSRLTVL.

The chain carries TRBV4-1 and TRBJ1-1; 7 bases are shared with TRBD1. Germline assignment: CDR1 MGHRA and CDR2 YSYEKL. Unmatched junction bases numbered 9, after V lost 4 bases and J lost 1 base. The CDR3 consists of 16 residues. In nucleotides, the CDR3 is TGCGCCAGCAGCCTTCGAGCGACAGGGCGGAACACTGAAGCTTTCTTT. Translated, it gives CASSLRATGRNTEAFF.

The J gene is TRBJ1-5, the V gene TRBV6-5; TRBD1 agrees at 7 bases. Germline trimming cut 5 bases from V and 6 bases from J; bases unmatched to any gene: 7. The CDR3 covers 14 residues. CDR1 and CDR2 (germline): MNHEY, SVGAGI. The CDR3 sequence: CASSSTGAAQPQHF. CDR3 in DNA: TGTGCCAGCAGTAGTACAGGGGCGGCTCAGCCCCAGCATTTT.

J is TRBJ2-3 and V is TRBV7-2; D may be TRBD2 (6 bases). The germline CDR1 and CDR2 sequences are SGHTA and FQGNSA. The CDR3 is 15 amino acids. Deletions cut 2 bases from V and 0 bases from J, with 9 bases between. The CDR3 loop reads CASSLLASSTDTQYF. The DNA of the CDR3 is TGTGCCAGCAGCTTACTAGCGAGTAGCACAGATACGCAGTATTTT.

The CDR3 loop is CASIPTGVGSPLHF. DNA of the CDR3: TGTGCCAGCATTCCGACAGGGGTTGGTTCACCCCTCCACTTT. This rearrangement joins TRBV2 to TRBJ1-6; TRBD1 matches 8 bases. The germline V gene encodes CDR1 SNHLY and CDR2 FYNNEI. This CDR3 contains 14 residues. After removal of 7 bases from V and 9 bases from J, the junction contained 8 bases not matched to a gene.